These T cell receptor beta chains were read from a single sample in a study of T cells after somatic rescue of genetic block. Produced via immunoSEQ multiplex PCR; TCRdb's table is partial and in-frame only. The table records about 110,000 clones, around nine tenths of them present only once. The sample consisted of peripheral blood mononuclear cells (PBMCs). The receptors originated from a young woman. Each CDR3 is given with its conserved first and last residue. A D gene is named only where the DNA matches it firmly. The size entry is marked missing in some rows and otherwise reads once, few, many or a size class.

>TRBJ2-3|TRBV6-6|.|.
TGTGCCAGCAGTTACGGGGGACCCACAGATACGCAGTATTTT
CASSYGGPTDTQYF
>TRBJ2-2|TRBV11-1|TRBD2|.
TGTGCCAGCAGCTTAGGACTAGCGGACGGGGAGCTGTTTTTT
CASSLGLADGELFF
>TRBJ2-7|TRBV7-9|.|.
TGTGCCAGCAGCCCGGGCCAAGGTTGGGACGAGCAGTACTTC
CASSPGQGWDEQYF
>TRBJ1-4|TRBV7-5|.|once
TGTGTCAGAAGCTTAGAGGTACAGGGGAAACCAACTAATGAAAAACTGTTTTTT
CVRSLEVQGKPTNEKLFF
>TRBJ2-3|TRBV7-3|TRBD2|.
TGTGCCAGCAGCCCCGGACTAGCTCCTAGCACAGATACGCAGTATTTT
CASSPGLAPSTDTQYF
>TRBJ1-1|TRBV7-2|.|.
TGTGCCAGCAGCTTAGCGCATGGCAGGACTGAAGCTTTCTTT
CASSLAHGRTEAFF
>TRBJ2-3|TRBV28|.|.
TGTGCCAGCAGTTTAGGCAGGGGAGGAGATACGCAGTATTTT
CASSLGRGGDTQYF
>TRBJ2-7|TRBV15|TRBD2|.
TGTGCCACCAGCAGAGGGTGGGGAGGGTCTGCCTACGAGCAGTACTTC
CATSRGWGGSAYEQYF
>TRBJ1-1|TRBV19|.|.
TGTGCCAGTAGTATTGTGACTGAAGCTTTCTTT
CASSIVTEAFF
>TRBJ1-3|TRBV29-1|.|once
TGCAGCGTTGAGGACGGGAGCTCTGGAAACACCATATATTTT
CSVEDGSSGNTIYF
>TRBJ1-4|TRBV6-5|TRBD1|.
TGTGCCAGCAGTTACGTGACAGGGGGGAGTGAAAAACTGTTTTTT
CASSYVTGGSEKLFF
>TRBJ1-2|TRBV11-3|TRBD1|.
TGTGCCAGCAGCTCCCGACAGGGAGGGGACTATGGCTACACCTTC
CASSSRQGGDYGYTF
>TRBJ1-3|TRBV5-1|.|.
TGCGCCAGCAGCTTGGGGGAGGCTGGAAACACCATATATTTT
CASSLGEAGNTIYF
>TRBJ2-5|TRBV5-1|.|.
TGCGCCAGCAGCTTGGGCGGGGCGCAAGAGACCCAGTACTTC
CASSLGGAQETQYF
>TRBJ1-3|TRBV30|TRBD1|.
TGTGCCTGGACCTTCGGGACAGGGAGAGGAAACACCATATATTTT
CAWTFGTGRGNTIYF
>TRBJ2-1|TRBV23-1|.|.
TGCGCCAGCAGTCAATCCAACCGTGGTGAGCAGTTCTTC
CASSQSNRGEQFF
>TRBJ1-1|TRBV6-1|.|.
TGTGCCAGCAGTGAAGCGAGGGGGGTAGGCACTGAAGCTTTCTTT
CASSEARGVGTEAFF
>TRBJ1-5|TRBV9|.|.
TGTGCCAGCAGCGTATCAGGGGAAGGGCCCCAGCATTTT
CASSVSGEGPQHF
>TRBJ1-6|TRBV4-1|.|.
TGCGCCAGCAGCCAAGTCGTGGACTCCGATCTTTCACCCCTCCACTTT
CASSQVVDSDLSPLHF
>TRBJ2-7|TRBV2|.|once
TGTGCCAGCACCCCCGGGATGTACTACGAGCAGTACTTC
CASTPGMYYEQYF
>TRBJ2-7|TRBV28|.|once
.
CASSSGRGDEQYF
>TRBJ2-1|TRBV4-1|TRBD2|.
TGCGCCAGCAGCCAAGAGTCTAGCGGGGGCCGGAATGAGCAGTTCTTC
CASSQESSGGRNEQFF
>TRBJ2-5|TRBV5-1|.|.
TGCGCCAGCAGCTTGGGGCAGGGATGGGAGACCCAGTACTTC
CASSLGQGWETQYF
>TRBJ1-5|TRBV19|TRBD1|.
TGTGCCAGTAGTAGAGGGGGCCCGGGAGTTCAGCCCCAGCATTTT
CASSRGGPGVQPQHF
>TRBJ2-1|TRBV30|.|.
TGTGCCTGGAGTGTAAGGGGGGTAACAGGTGAGCAGTTCTTC
CAWSVRGVTGEQFF
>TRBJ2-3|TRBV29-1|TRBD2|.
TGCAGCGCTGGGCGGACTAGTTCAGATACGCAGTATTTT
CSAGRTSSDTQYF
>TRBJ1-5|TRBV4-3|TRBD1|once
TGCGCCAGCAGCAGGGACAGGGGACAGCCCCAGCATTTT
CASSRDRGQPQHF